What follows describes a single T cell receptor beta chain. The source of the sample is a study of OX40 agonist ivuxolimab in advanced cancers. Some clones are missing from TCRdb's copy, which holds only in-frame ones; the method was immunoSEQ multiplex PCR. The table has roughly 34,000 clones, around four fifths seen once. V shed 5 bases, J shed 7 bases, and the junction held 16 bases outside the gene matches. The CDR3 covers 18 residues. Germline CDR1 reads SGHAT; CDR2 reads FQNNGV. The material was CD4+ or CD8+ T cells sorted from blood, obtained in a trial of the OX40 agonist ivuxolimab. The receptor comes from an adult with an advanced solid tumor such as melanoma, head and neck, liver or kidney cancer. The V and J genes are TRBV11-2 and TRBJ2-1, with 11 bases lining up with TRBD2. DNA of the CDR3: TGTGCCAGCAGCCCGACTAGCGGGGCCCACGCGGCCTCAAATGAGCAGTTCTTC. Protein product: CASSPTSGAHAASNEQFF.